Below are 20 T cell receptor beta chains sequenced from a single sample in a study of cytomegalovirus exposure and HLA in healthy donors. PCR used 60 Vbeta primers and 13 Jbeta primers. The repertoire was sequenced with immunoSEQ multiplex PCR; TCRdb's copy has only in-frame clones and lacks some. This table holds about 140,000 clones, around 80% found once. Sequencing was done on a sample of PBMCs. All receptors come from a female donor in good health and CMV-seronegative.

The chain uses TRBV11-2 and TRBJ2-7; D may be TRBD2 (5 bases). V dropped 4 bases and J dropped 3 bases, with 10 bases sitting between them. From germline, CDR1 is SGHAT and CDR2 FQNNGV. The CDR3 consists of 13 residues. CDR3 residues: CASSSKLVYEQYF. CDR3 coding DNA: TGTGCCAGCAGCTCCAAACTAGTCTACGAGCAGTACTTC.

This chain links TRBV27 with TRBJ2-5; 7 positions agree with TRBD1. V dropped 7 bases and J dropped 5; count of bases not matched to a gene: 1. CDR3 length: 11 amino acids. CDR1 and CDR2 (germline): MNHEY, SMNVEV (reference sequence). For the CDR3, the DNA is TGTGCCAGCATCAGGGGGGAGACCCAGTACTTC. Translation: CASIRGETQYF.

This clone was seen a single time. V and J are TRBV5-6 and TRBJ2-5; TRBD2 agrees at 9 bases. The germline CDR1 and CDR2 sequences are SGHDT and YYEEEE. There are 13 residues in the CDR3. Trimming took 1 base from V and 5 from J; bases not matched to a gene: 0. For the CDR3, the DNA is TGTGCCAGCAGCTTGACTAGCGGGGAGACCCAGTACTTC. It codes for CASSLTSGETQYF. Using reference TRBV5-6 and TRBJ2-5 for the parts outside the CDR3, the full variable domain is DAGVTQSPTHLIKTRGQQVTLRCSPKSGHDTVSWYQQALGQGPQFIFQYYEEEERQRGNFPDRFSGHQFPNYSSELNVNALLLGDSALYLCASSLTSGETQYFGPGTRLLVL.

The chain uses TRBV5-1 and TRBJ2-4, with TRBD2 identical over 10 bases. Germline-derived CDR1 and CDR2 are SGHRS and YFSETQ. The J segment lost 6 bases and the V segment lost 3 bases, leaving 6 bases of the junction unmatched. This CDR3 is built from 15 residues. CDR3 in DNA: TGCGCCAGCAGCTGGGGGTCTAGCGGGAGAAACATTCAGTACTTC. Amino acid sequence: CASSWGSSGRNIQYF. The whole variable domain, filled in from reference TRBV5-1 and TRBJ2-4, reads KAGVTQTPRYLIKTRGQQVTLSCSPISGHRSVSWYQQTPGQGLQFLFEYFSETQRNKGNFPGRFSGRQFSNSRSEMNVSTLELGDSALYLCASSWGSSGRNIQYFGAGTRLSVL.

The chain uses TRBV6-1 and TRBJ2-3; the D gene is possibly TRBD2 (6 bases). This CDR3 contains 15 residues. Germline assignment: CDR1 MNHNS and CDR2 SASEGT. The V and J ends lost 6 bases and 0 bases respectively, with 13 bases between them. CDR3 sequence reads: CASRDYPLSTDTQYF. The CDR3 DNA follows: TGTGCCAGCAGGGACTACCCTCTTAGCACAGATACGCAGTATTTT.

The chain carries TRBV6-1 and TRBJ2-2; D is unresolved. The germline V gene encodes CDR1 MNHNS and CDR2 SASEGT. The CDR3 runs to 13 residues. Trimming removed 3 bases at V and 1 base at J, with 3 bases between. The DNA of the CDR3 is TGTGCCAGCAGTGACCGGAACACCGGGGAGCTGTTTTTT. Protein product: CASSDRNTGELFF.

In its sample, this clone was seen a few times. The chain employs TRBV28 and TRBJ1-2, with D possibly matching TRBD1 (6 bases). V was trimmed by 6 bases and J by 0 bases, leaving 17 bases between them. The CDR3 spans 16 residues. The germline V gene has CDR1 MDHEN and CDR2 SYDVKM. CDR3 sequence reads: CASSSTSRDTNYGYTF. CDR3 DNA sequence: TGTGCCAGCAGCAGTACCAGTCGGGACACTAACTATGGCTACACCTTC.

This rearrangement joins TRBV5-4 to TRBJ2-1, with 7 bases matching TRBD1. Germline V CDR1 and CDR2: SGHNT, YYREEE (reference sequence). The CDR3 is made up of 13 amino acids. The V gene end was trimmed by 6 bases and the J gene end by 7 bases; junction bases not matched to a gene: 7. Here the CDR3 DNA reads TGTGCCAGCAACCGGGACAGAGGGAATGAGCAGTTCTTC. This gives the protein CASNRDRGNEQFF.

This sequence joins TRBV9 and TRBJ2-3; a possible D gene is TRBD1 (5 bases). Germline V gene lookup returns CDR1 SGDLS and CDR2 YYNGEE. This CDR3 is built from 14 residues. V was pared by 0 bases and J by 3 bases, with 8 bases between. The CDR3 sequence is CASSVDQGTDTQYF. CDR3 nucleotide sequence: TGTGCCAGCAGCGTAGACCAGGGAACAGATACGCAGTATTTT.

This chain joins TRBV27 and TRBJ2-5; no clear D. Germline V CDR1 and CDR2: MNHEY, SMNVEV (reference sequence). V was cut by 5 bases and J by 1 base, with 11 bases left in between. The CDR3 loop spans 14 amino acids. The DNA of the CDR3 is TGTGCCAGCAGTCAAAGAGACTTCCAAGAGACCCAGTACTTC. Its translation: CASSQRDFQETQYF.

The chain links TRBV9 to TRBJ2-3, with D tentatively TRBD2 (7 bases). V was trimmed by 3 bases and J by 3 bases, leaving 17 bases between them. The CDR3 is 16 residues long. Germline values: CDR1 SGDLS, CDR2 YYNGEE. CDR3 loop: CASSALGGLWTDTQYF. The CDR3 DNA sequence: TGTGCCAGCAGCGCCCTGGGGGGGCTGTGGACAGATACGCAGTATTTT. Full variable domain (outside the CDR3, taken from reference TRBV9 and TRBJ2-3): DSGVTQTPKHLITATGQRVTLRCSPRSGDLSVYWYQQSLDQGLQFLIQYYNGEERAKGNILERFSAQQFPDLHSELNLSSLELGDSALYFCASSALGGLWTDTQYFGPGTRLTVL.

The chain employs TRBV27 and TRBJ2-1; D gene unclear. The CDR3 sequence is 12 residues long. V was trimmed by 4 bases and J by 9 bases, leaving 10 bases between them. The germline V gene encodes CDR1 MNHEY and CDR2 SMNVEV (reference sequence). The CDR3 loop is CASSSSGFEQFF. As DNA, the CDR3 is TGTGCCAGCAGTTCGTCAGGATTTGAGCAGTTCTTC.

Points on this clone: This same CDR3 is encoded by further DNA sequences in the sample. The genes are TRBV18 and TRBJ1-5; maybe TRBD1 (5 bases). Germline lookup yields CDR1 KGHSH and CDR2 LQKENI. This CDR3 is built from 13 residues. V was pared by 3 bases and J by 5 bases, with 8 bases between. The CDR3 spells CASSPGGDQPQHF. CDR3 nucleotides: TGTGCCAGCTCACCTGGGGGGGATCAGCCCCAGCATTTT.

Points on this clone: One junction end does not reproduce the germline sequence, and a read error may be involved. The V gene is TRBV5-4, the J gene TRBJ1-2; 12 bases are shared with TRBD1. Germline assignment: CDR1 SGHNT and CDR2 YYREEE (reference sequence). CDR3 length: 14 amino acids. CDR3 residues: CASRSYGTGGGYPF. CDR3 coding DNA: TGTGCCAGCAGGTCTTACGGGACAGGGGGCGGCTACCCCTTC.

The sample holds a few counts of this clone. V is TRBV4-2 and J is TRBJ1-3; D perhaps matches TRBD1 (5 bases). There are 15 residues in the CDR3. Germline assignment: CDR1 LGHNA and CDR2 YNFKEQ. Trimming pared 0 bases from V and 2 bases from J, leaving 8 bases between. The CDR3 protein is CASSQDLGAGNTIYF. CDR3 in DNA: TGTGCCAGCAGCCAAGATCTAGGGGCTGGAAACACCATATATTTT.

The chain has TRBV29-1 and TRBJ1-3, with D perhaps matching TRBD1 (5 bases). Per germline, CDR1 SQVTM and CDR2 ANQGSEA. The CDR3 runs to 12 residues. Trimming stripped 6 bases from V and 3 bases from J, with 9 bases between. The CDR3 nucleotides read TGCAGCGTCACAGGCGGTGGAAACACCATATATTTT. It specifies CSVTGGGNTIYF.

The genes are TRBV30 and TRBJ1-2; perhaps TRBD1 as D (6 bases). Trimming pared 3 bases from V and 2 bases from J, leaving 10 bases between. The CDR3 extends over 13 amino acids. Looked up from germline, CDR1 is GTSNPN and CDR2 is SVGIG (reference sequence). CDR3 protein: CAWRNGQNYGYTF. The CDR3 DNA reads TGTGCCTGGAGAAACGGACAGAACTATGGCTACACCTTC.

This sequence joins TRBV27 and TRBJ2-1, with unresolved D. Trimming removed 5 bases from V and 7 bases from J, with 21 bases in between. The CDR3 spans 16 residues. Germline V gene data show CDR1 as MNHEY and CDR2 as SMNVEV (reference sequence). Here the CDR3 DNA reads TGTGCCAGCAGTGACACTCTGGCCCGCTCGGTAAATGAGCAGTTCTTC. Its protein product is CASSDTLARSVNEQFF.

The chain links TRBV14 to TRBJ2-7; no firm D call. This CDR3 has 13 residues. V was shortened by 4 bases and J by 2 bases, with 9 bases between the two germline ends. The germline CDR1 and CDR2 sequences are SGHDN and FVKESK. The CDR3 is CASSPRLTYEQYF. In nucleotides, the CDR3 is TGTGCCAGCAGCCCTCGACTCACCTACGAGCAGTACTTC.

This clone was observed a few times. The chain combines TRBV7-9 with TRBJ1-1; 7 nucleotides line up with TRBD1. The CDR3 covers 13 residues. Per germline, CDR1 SEHNR and CDR2 FQNEAQ (reference sequence). V was pared by 4 bases and J by 11 bases, with 10 bases of the junction left unmatched. DNA for the CDR3: TGTGCCAGCAGCTGGGGCGGGGACAGAGGGGCTTTCTTT. Protein product: CASSWGGDRGAFF.